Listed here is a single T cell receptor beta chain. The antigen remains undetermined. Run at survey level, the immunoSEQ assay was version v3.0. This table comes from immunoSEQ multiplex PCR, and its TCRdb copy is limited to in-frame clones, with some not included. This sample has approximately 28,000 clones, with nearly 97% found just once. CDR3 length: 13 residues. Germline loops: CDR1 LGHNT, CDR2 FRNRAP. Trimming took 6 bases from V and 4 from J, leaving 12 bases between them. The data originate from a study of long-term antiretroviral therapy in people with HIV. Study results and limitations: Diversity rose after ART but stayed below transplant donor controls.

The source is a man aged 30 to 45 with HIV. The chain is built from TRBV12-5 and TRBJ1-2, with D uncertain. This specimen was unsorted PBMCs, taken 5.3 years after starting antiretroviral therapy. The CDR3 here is CASGKDESYGYTF. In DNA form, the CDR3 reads TGTGCTAGTGGCAAGGACGAGTCCTATGGCTACACCTTC.